These 25 T cell receptor beta chains came from one sample sequenced in a study of blood T cell repertoires in COVID-19. Profiled with immunoSEQ multiplex PCR; TCRdb holds only in-frame clones, not every one. The table has fewer than 250,000 clones, around 85% seen once. Sequences were obtained from peripheral blood. The receptor source for this set is a woman aged 50 to 60 with acute or convalescent COVID-19.

V is TRBV11-2 and J is TRBJ2-2, with TRBD1 identical over 7 bases. The germline gives CDR1 SGHAT, CDR2 FQNNGV. V was pared by 5 bases and J by 5 bases, with 8 bases of the junction left unmatched. This CDR3 contains 15 residues. The CDR3 DNA is TGTGCCAGCAGCCCCTTTGGGGGACAGACCGGGGAGCTGTTTTTT. Protein sequence: CASSPFGGQTGELFF.

The chain couples TRBV19 to TRBJ2-4; 12 bases map to TRBD2. Germline V lookup: CDR1 LNHDA, CDR2 SQIVND (reference sequence). This CDR3 comprises 15 residues. The V gene end was trimmed by 8 bases and the J gene end by 4 bases; junction bases not matched to a gene: 6. The CDR3 sequence: CASLTSGGGKNIQYF. CDR3 nucleotides: TGTGCCAGTCTGACTAGCGGGGGTGGTAAAAACATTCAGTACTTC.

The chain recombines TRBV29-1 with TRBJ2-3, with D perhaps matching TRBD2 (6 bases). CDR1 SQVTM and CDR2 ANQGSEA come from the germline V gene. The V gene lost 8 bases and the J gene lost 6 bases, with 12 bases spanning the gap. The CDR3 covers 11 residues. CDR3 sequence: CSTPAGDTQYF. The CDR3 nucleotides read TGCAGCACCCCAGCGGGTGATACGCAGTATTTT.

This chain connects TRBV28 to TRBJ2-5; tentatively, D is TRBD2 (5 bases). CDR1 and CDR2 (germline): MDHEN, SYDVKM. The CDR3 length is 15 residues. V lost 5 bases, J lost 5 bases, and 18 bases lay in between. CDR3 sequence (DNA): TGTGCCAGCAGTGGCCGACTAACGGTCGGGGAGACCCAGTACTTC. This translates into CASSGRLTVGETQYF.

The chain carries TRBV7-2 and TRBJ2-7; D may be TRBD2 (6 bases). CDR1 SGHTA and CDR2 FQGNSA come from the germline V gene. Trimming took off 6 bases at V and 3 bases at J, with 18 bases between the two ends. The CDR3 totals 15 residues. The CDR3 DNA is TGTGCCAGCAGGACTGGGCAGGTGGGAGGCTACGAGCAGTACTTC. Encoded protein: CASRTGQVGGYEQYF.

The chain employs TRBV6-6 and TRBJ2-5; D perhaps matches TRBD1 (6 bases). V was clipped by 6 bases and J by 5 bases, with 10 bases between them. CDR3 length: 12 residues. Looked up from germline, CDR1 is MNHNY and CDR2 is SVGAGI (reference sequence). The CDR3 sequence is CASRQGGETQYF. The CDR3 coding sequence is TGTGCCAGCAGACAGGGTGGGGAGACCCAGTACTTC.

In DNA form, the CDR3 reads TGTGCCAGCAGCTTGGGCGTTTCGCGGGAGAGGGGCTACACCTTC. Residues: CASSLGVSRERGYTF. The rearrangement links TRBV5-4 to TRBJ1-2; D ambiguous. Per germline, CDR1 SGHNT and CDR2 YYREEE (reference sequence). The CDR3 totals 15 residues. The ends were cut back, 0 bases at V and 8 bases at J, with 17 bases in the middle.

The V and J genes are TRBV3-1 (or the pseudogene TRBV3-2) and TRBJ2-1; TRBD2 matches 8 bases. CDR1 and CDR2 (germline): LGHDT, YNNKEL (reference sequence). The CDR3 covers 15 residues. Trimming cost V 1 base and J 7 bases; bases outside gene matches: 6. CDR3 in amino acids: CASSQGSGDTNEQFF. CDR3 DNA: TGTGCCAGCAGCCAAGGTAGCGGGGATACGAATGAGCAGTTCTTC.

This clone was observed a single time. The gene calls are TRBV19 and TRBJ1-4; maybe TRBD1 (5 bases). The V and J ends lost 4 bases and 0 bases respectively, with 12 bases between them. Germline V gene sequence: CDR1 LNHDA, CDR2 SQIVND (reference sequence). The CDR3 has 16 amino acids. The CDR3, as DNA: TGTGCCAGTAGTACCGGGACTGGTGCAACTAATGAAAAACTGTTTTTT. Translated, it gives CASSTGTGATNEKLFF.

The chain employs TRBV12-3 or TRBV12-4 and TRBJ2-1, with 7 bases aligning to TRBD2. CDR3 length equals 13 residues. V was clipped by 6 bases and J by 7 bases; unmatched bases: 6. CDR3 coding DNA: TGTGCCAGCAGCCGATGGGGGGGGAATGAGCAGTTCTTC. Protein sequence: CASSRWGGNEQFF.

Here the CDR3 reads CASSPQPGAGGEQYF. The CDR3 coding sequence is TGTGCCAGCTCACCACAGCCGGGAGCGGGGGGCGAGCAGTACTTC. This chain joins TRBV18 and TRBJ2-7; TRBD2 matches 9 bases. The CDR3 has 15 residues. The ends lost 1 base at V and 6 bases at J; junction bases unmatched: 7. The germline gives CDR1 KGHSH, CDR2 LQKENI.

The DNA of the CDR3 is TGTGCCAGCAGCCAGAGGGGGGGCGGGCGGACTTCTATTCAGTACTTC. It translates to CASSQRGGGRTSIQYF. The rearrangement joins TRBV3-1 (or the pseudogene TRBV3-2) to TRBJ2-4, with D possibly being TRBD2 (7 bases). V lost 3 bases and J lost 10, with 22 bases in between. This CDR3 region has 16 residues. Germline values: CDR1 LGHDT, CDR2 YNNKEL (reference sequence).

The chain couples TRBV13 to TRBJ2-3; 11 bases are shared with TRBD2. Trimming at V came to 4 bases and at J to 3 bases, leaving 6 bases not matched to a gene. Looked up from germline, CDR1 is PRHDT and CDR2 is FYEKMQ (reference sequence). The CDR3 covers 16 residues. CDR3 loop: CASSSLAGGVTDTQYF. Here the CDR3 DNA reads TGTGCCAGCAGCTCCTTAGCGGGGGGGGTAACAGATACGCAGTATTTT.

The V call is TRBV21-1, the J call TRBJ2-4; the D call of TRBD2 is as the table states it, not checked on the DNA. TRBV21-1 is designated a pseudogene. The CDR3 is 19 amino acids. CDR3 DNA sequence: TGTGCCAGCAGCAAAGTCCGATGTAGAGGGTCTCTAGCCAAAAACATTCAGTACTTC. The encoded protein is CASSKVRCRGSLAKNIQYF.

The J gene is TRBJ1-2, the V gene TRBV4-2, with 7 bases aligning to TRBD1. The trim removed 2 bases at V and 7 bases at J, leaving 13 bases unmatched. Looked up from germline, CDR1 is LGHNA and CDR2 is YNFKEQ. This CDR3 has 16 amino acids. CDR3 DNA: TGTGCCAGCAGCCAATCCCCCGACAGGGTGATCGGTGGCTACACCTTC. Translating it yields CASSQSPDRVIGGYTF.

The chain carries TRBV30 and TRBJ1-1, with D tentatively TRBD1 (6 bases). The germline V gene encodes CDR1 GTSNPN and CDR2 SVGIG (reference sequence). V lost 5 bases to trimming and J lost 0 bases, with 13 bases between them. This CDR3 contains 14 residues. The CDR3 DNA is TGTGCCTGGGGGCGACAGGAGTTGAACACTGAAGCTTTCTTT. Translation: CAWGRQELNTEAFF.

V is TRBV5-1 and J is TRBJ1-4, with D perhaps matching TRBD1 (5 bases). The CDR3 covers 13 residues. CDR1 is SGHRS, CDR2 YFSETQ, per germline. With 9 bases removed from V and 7 bases from J, the gap between germline ends came to 16 bases. The CDR3 loop is CATSTAPGEKLFF. In nucleotides, the CDR3 is TGCGCCACCTCGACAGCCCCGGGTGAAAAACTGTTTTTT.

This clone occurred once. The V gene is TRBV5-1, the J gene TRBJ1-2; D is perhaps TRBD1 (6 bases). The V gene lost 5 bases and the J gene lost 0 bases, with 14 bases spanning the gap. Germline lookup yields CDR1 SGHRS and CDR2 YFSETQ. The CDR3 has 15 amino acids. CDR3 residues: CASSIGQRTNYGYTF. The CDR3 bases are TGCGCCAGCAGTATAGGACAGAGGACTAACTATGGCTACACCTTC. Based on the CDR3 plus reference TRBV5-1 and TRBJ1-2, the full variable domain is KAGVTQTPRYLIKTRGQQVTLSCSPISGHRSVSWYQQTPGQGLQFLFEYFSETQRNKGNFPGRFSGRQFSNSRSEMNVSTLELGDSALYLCASSIGQRTNYGYTFGSGTRLTVV.

The chain joins TRBV5-6 to TRBJ2-1, with TRBD1 identical over 9 bases. CDR3 length: 19 amino acids. Germline V gene data show CDR1 as SGHDT and CDR2 as YYEEEE. V shed 2 bases, J shed 8 bases, and the junction held 20 bases outside the gene matches. CDR3 loop: CASSFFGLPGQGDRYEQFF. Written as DNA, the CDR3 is TGTGCCAGCAGCTTCTTCGGTTTGCCGGGACAGGGTGATCGGTATGAGCAGTTCTTC.

The chain links TRBV18 to TRBJ2-5; TRBD1 aligns across 9 bases. Germline loops: CDR1 KGHSH, CDR2 LQKENI. The CDR3 is 14 residues long. V was pared by 4 bases and J by 5 bases, with 5 bases of the junction left unmatched. The CDR3 reads CASSHGTGLETQYF. Here the CDR3 DNA reads TGTGCCAGCTCACACGGGACAGGGTTGGAGACCCAGTACTTC.

The rearrangement links TRBV5-6 to TRBJ1-1; possible D gene TRBD1, 6 bases. Trimming shortened V by 3 bases and J by 3 bases, and 18 bases separated the two germline ends. Germline values: CDR1 SGHDT, CDR2 YYEEEE. This CDR3 comprises 16 residues. Written as DNA, the CDR3 is TGTGCCAGCAGCTCTAATACAGGGCTGGGATACACTGAAGCTTTCTTT. It specifies CASSSNTGLGYTEAFF.

There are a few counts of this clone. The J gene is TRBJ1-1, the V gene TRBV28, with D possibly being TRBD1 (5 bases). Germline V gene data show CDR1 as MDHEN and CDR2 as SYDVKM. Trimming shortened V by 2 bases and J by 3 bases, and 10 bases separated the two germline ends. This CDR3 is 14 amino acids long. The CDR3 region is CASSLQGGYTEAFF. As DNA, the CDR3 is TGTGCCAGCAGTTTACAGGGAGGGTACACTGAAGCTTTCTTT.

V and J are TRBV25-1 and TRBJ1-2, with TRBD1 as a possible D gene (6 bases). The CDR3 contains 13 residues. From germline, CDR1 is MGHDK and CDR2 SYGVNS. V was shortened by 5 bases and J by 8 bases, with 15 bases between the two germline ends. CDR3 loop: CASSRTEMWGYTF. CDR3 DNA sequence: TGTGCCAGCAGTAGGACAGAAATGTGGGGCTACACCTTC.

Only a few counts were recorded for this clone. The chain joins TRBV6-5 to TRBJ2-7, with TRBD2 matching over 8 bases. Trimming cost V 7 bases and J 2 bases; bases outside gene matches: 7. The CDR3 has 14 residues. Looked up from germline, CDR1 is MNHEY and CDR2 is SVGAGI. CDR3 sequence: CASNESGGPYEQYF. The CDR3 DNA is TGTGCCAGCAACGAGAGCGGGGGACCCTACGAGCAGTACTTC.

The chain recombines TRBV29-1 with TRBJ2-7; no definite D call. Per the germline V gene, CDR1 is SQVTM and CDR2 is ANQGSEA. The CDR3 contains 11 residues. Deletions cut 3 bases from V and 5 bases from J, with 8 bases between. The DNA of the CDR3 is TGCAGCGTTGACCAGGCCCACGAGCAGTACTTC. Amino acids: CSVDQAHEQYF.